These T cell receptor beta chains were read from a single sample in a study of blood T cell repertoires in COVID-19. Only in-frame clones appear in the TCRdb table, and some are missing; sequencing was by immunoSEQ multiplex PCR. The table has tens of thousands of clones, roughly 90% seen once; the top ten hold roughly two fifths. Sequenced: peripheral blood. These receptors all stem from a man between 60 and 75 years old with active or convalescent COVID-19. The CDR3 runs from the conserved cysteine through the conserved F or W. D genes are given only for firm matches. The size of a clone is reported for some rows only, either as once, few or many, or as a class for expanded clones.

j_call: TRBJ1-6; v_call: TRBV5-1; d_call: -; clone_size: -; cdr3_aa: CASSLDGGWNSPLHF; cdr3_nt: TGCGCCAGCAGCTTGGATGGGGGGTGGAATTCACCCCTCCACTTT
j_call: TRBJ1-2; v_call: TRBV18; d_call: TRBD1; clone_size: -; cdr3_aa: CASSPPTGGAYGYTF; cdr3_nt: TGTGCCAGCTCACCACCGACAGGGGGCGCTTATGGCTACACCTTC
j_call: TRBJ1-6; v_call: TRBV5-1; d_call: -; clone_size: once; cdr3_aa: CASRGGDNSPLHF; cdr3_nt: TGCGCCAGCAGAGGCGGAGATAATTCACCCCTCCACTTT
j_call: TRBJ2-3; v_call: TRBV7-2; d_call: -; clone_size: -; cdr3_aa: CASSLEFGTYSTDTQYF; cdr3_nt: TGTGCCAGCAGCTTAGAGTTTGGGACATATAGCACAGATACGCAGTATTTT
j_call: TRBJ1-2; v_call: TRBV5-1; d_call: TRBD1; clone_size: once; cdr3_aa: CASSLAPGTGTNYGYTF; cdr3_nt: TGCGCCAGCAGCTTGGCCCCAGGGACAGGGACCAACTATGGCTACACCTTC
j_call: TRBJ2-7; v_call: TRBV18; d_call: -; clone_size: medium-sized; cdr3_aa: CASSPRAGKGSYEQYF; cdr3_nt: TGTGCCAGCTCACCCAGGGCGGGAAAGGGATCCTACGAGCAGTACTTC
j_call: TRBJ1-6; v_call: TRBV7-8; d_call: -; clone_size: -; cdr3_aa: CASSLSGRGNSPLHF; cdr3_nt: TGTGCCAGCAGCTTATCCGGCAGGGGCAATTCACCCCTCCACTTT
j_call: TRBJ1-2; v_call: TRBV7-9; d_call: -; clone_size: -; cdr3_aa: CASSLMGSGYTF; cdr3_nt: TGTGCCAGCAGCTTAATGGGGAGCGGCTACACCTTC
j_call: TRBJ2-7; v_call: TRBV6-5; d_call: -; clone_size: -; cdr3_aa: CASSYSGQAPYEQYF; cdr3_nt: TGTGCCAGCAGTTACTCGGGCCAGGCCCCCTACGAGCAGTACTTC
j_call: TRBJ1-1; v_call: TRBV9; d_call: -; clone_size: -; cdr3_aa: CASRSSAGFNTEAFF; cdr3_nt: TGTGCCAGCAGATCCAGTGCAGGGTTTAACACTGAAGCTTTCTTT
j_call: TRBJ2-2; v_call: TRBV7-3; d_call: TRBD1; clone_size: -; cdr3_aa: CASSSTGANGELFF; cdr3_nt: TGTGCCAGCAGCTCCACAGGGGCGAACGGGGAGCTGTTTTTT
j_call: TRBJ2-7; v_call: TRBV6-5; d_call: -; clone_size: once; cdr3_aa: CASSYRGSYEQYF; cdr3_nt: TGTGCCAGCAGTTACAGGGGTTCCTACGAGCAGTACTTC
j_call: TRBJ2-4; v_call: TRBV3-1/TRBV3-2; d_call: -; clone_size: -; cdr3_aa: CASSQGSEEYF; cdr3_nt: TGTGCCAGCAGCCAGGGCTCCGAAGAGTACTTC
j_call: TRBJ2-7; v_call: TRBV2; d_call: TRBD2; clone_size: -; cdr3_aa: CATALAVRDEQYF; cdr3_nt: TGTGCCACCGCCCTAGCGGTCCGGGACGAGCAGTACTTC
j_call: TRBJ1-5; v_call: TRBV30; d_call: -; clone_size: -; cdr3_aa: CAWTGDNLGNQPQHF; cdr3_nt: TGTGCCTGGACAGGGGATAATTTGGGCAATCAGCCCCAGCATTTT
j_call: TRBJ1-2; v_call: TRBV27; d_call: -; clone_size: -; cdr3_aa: CASRRGDRNYGYTF; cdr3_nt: TGTGCCAGCAGACGGGGGGACCGCAACTATGGCTACACCTTC
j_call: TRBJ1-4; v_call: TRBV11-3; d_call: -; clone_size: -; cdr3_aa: CASSLRSGPNEKLFF; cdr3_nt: TGTGCCAGCAGCCTGAGGTCAGGGCCTAATGAAAAACTGTTTTTT
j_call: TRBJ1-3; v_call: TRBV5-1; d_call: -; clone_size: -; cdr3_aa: CASSGNSGDTIYF; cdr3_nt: TGCGCCAGCAGCGGAAATTCAGGCGACACCATATATTTT
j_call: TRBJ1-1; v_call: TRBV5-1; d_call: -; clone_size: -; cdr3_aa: CASSLTAGVNTEAFF; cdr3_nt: TGCGCCAGCAGCTTGACGGCAGGGGTTAACACTGAAGCTTTCTTT